This T cell receptor beta chain is from a study of cytotoxic CD8 clonotypes in ibrutinib-treated CLL (dated by TCRdb to about 2021). Broadly, across the study: The cohort was composed of 10 to 11 relapsed/refractory and about 15 treatment-naive patients; IGHV unmutated status was identified in some 17 patients. Responses were partial in some 24 patients and complete in 2; after median around 68 months follow-up, some 14 stayed in remission and 12 progressed. Samples at response were collected after a median of about 12 months of treatment, with a range of about 6 to 36 months. On average, each sample yielded hundreds of thousands of productive templates and about 95,000 productive rearrangements. Longitudinal samples were obtainable from about 30% of the roughly 90 participants in the trial. Cryopreserved peripheral blood mononuclear cells were obtained before treatment, at response, and at either sustained remission or disease progression. Every remission and progressive disease sample was obtained while ibrutinib was still being received by the patients.

Including the terminal cysteine and phenylalanine, the CDR3 comprises 17 residues. The kept DNA is CDR3 alone, 51 bases in frame from the first base. CDR1 SSHAT and CDR2 FNYEAQ were looked up in the germline V gene (reference sequence). The time point label, read with the paper, signifies: progressive disease on ibrutinib. For TCR beta library preparation, about 2 micrograms of genomic DNA were extracted from the cryopreserved PBMCs. High-throughput TCR beta sequencing was performed on longitudinal blood samples from CLL patients receiving ibrutinib monotherapy. The patients took part in an open-label, single-center phase 2 trial of ibrutinib monotherapy. Paper-wide results and their limitations: At baseline, clonality was higher than in age-matched healthy donors and showed a strong correlation with circulating CD8+ T-cell counts. Sustained-remission and progressing patients did not have matched sampling times, and lymph node repertoires were not examined. Public clonotypes were found to be uncommon and were observed to contract or remain stable during treatment; the increase in clonality was shown to reflect expansion of private clonotypes at ibrutinib response. An increase in clonality was observed at ibrutinib response, with clonality remaining stable during sustained remission and falling back toward baseline at progression.

The goal of deep resolution MiSeq sequencing was a depth between 1 in 1 million and 1 in 200,000 T cells, and coverage averaged 10x per clonotype. TCR beta libraries were generated with the immunoSEQ hsTCRB Kit. The published analysis was carried out like this. The data were analyzed with ImmunoSEQ Analyzer and ImmunoSEQ Data Assistant, and V, D and J gene assignments followed IMGT definitions. Clonality, with values ranging from 0 to 1, was calculated as one minus the normalized Shannon entropy of productive rearrangement frequencies. Public clonotype analysis was restricted to overrepresented clonotypes comprising at least 0.05% of each patient's repertoire. Some 13 age-matched healthy donor repertoires from immuneACCESS served as clonality controls. TCRdb provides this immuneACCESS table in a form limited to in-frame rearrangements. Some clones are lacking; in checked studies, under half of them reflect an unresolved V gene, and why the rest are absent is not known. V, J and clone size derive from that table, while D and trimming were established from the DNA sequence. For this sample there are roughly 150,000 clones; 70% to 90% appear just once. More than 2.5% of the sample lies in the top ten.

To note about this clone: There is no known antigen for this receptor. Germline is not matched at one junction end, which may reflect a read error.

The sequence derives from a human donor with chronic lymphocytic leukemia. The sequence joins TRBV7-7 to TRBJ2-6; a weak D assignment points to TRBD2 (5 bases agree). Sequenced here: PBMCs, sampled at disease progression, from a patient treated with ibrutinib. CDR3 sequence: CASSPGVGRAGANVLTF. The bases read TGTGCTAGCAGCCCCGGGGTCGGAAGGGCTGGGGCCAACGTCCTGACTTTC.